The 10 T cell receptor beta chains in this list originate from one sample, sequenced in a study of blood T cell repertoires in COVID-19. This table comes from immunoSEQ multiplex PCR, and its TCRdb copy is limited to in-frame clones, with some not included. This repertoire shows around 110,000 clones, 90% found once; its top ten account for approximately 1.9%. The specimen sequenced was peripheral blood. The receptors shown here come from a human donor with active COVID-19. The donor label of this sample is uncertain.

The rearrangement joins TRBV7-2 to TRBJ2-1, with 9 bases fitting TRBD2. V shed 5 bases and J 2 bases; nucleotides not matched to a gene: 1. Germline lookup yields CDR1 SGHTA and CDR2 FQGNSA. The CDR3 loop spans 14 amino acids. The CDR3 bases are TGTGCCAGCAGCGCGGGGGGGCCCTACAATGAGCAGTTCTTC. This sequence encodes CASSAGGPYNEQFF.

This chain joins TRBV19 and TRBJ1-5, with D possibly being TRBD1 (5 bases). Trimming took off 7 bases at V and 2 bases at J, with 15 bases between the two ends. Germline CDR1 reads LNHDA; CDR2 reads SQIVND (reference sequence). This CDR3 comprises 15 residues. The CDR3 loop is CASTGGVWGNQPQHF. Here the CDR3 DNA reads TGTGCCAGTACTGGGGGGGTTTGGGGCAATCAGCCCCAGCATTTT.

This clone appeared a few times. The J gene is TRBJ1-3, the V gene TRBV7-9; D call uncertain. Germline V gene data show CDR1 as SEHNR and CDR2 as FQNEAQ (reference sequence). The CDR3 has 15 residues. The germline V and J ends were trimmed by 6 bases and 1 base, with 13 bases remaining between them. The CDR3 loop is CASSPSGSSGNTIYF. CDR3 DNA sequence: TGTGCCAGCAGTCCTTCGGGTAGTTCTGGAAACACCATATATTTT.

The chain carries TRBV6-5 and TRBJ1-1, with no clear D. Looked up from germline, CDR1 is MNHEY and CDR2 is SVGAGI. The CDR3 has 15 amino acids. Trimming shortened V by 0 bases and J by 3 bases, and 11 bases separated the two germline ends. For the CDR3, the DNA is TGTGCCAGCAGTTACTCGGAGGGCTCGGACACTGAAGCTTTCTTT. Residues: CASSYSEGSDTEAFF.

The CDR3 DNA is TGTGCCAGCAACAGGGGGGGGGCCACCTCACCTTTTGGCTACACCTTC. Translated: CASNRGGATSPFGYTF. V gene TRBV7-4 combines with J gene TRBJ1-2; TRBD1 matches at 8 bases. Trimming took 7 bases from V and 7 from J; bases not matched to a gene: 17. The CDR3 spans 16 residues. Germline V lookup: CDR1 SGHVT, CDR2 SQSDAQ. The whole variable domain, filled in from reference TRBV7-4 and TRBJ1-2, reads GAGVSQSPRYKVAKRGRDVALRCDSISGHVTLYWYRQTLGQGSEVLTYSQSDAQRDKSGRPSGRFSAERPERSVSTLKIQRTEQGDSAVYLCASNRGGATSPFGYTFGSGTRLTVV.

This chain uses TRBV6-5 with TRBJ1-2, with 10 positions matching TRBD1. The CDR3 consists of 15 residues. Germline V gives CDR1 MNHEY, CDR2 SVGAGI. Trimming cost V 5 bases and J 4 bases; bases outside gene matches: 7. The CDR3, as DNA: TGTGCCAGCAGTACTACTGGGACAGGGGTCTATGGCTACACCTTC. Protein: CASSTTGTGVYGYTF.

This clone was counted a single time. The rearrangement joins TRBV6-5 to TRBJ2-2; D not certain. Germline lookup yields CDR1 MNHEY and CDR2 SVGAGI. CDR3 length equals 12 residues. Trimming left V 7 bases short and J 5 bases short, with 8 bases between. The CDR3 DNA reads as TGTGCCAGCACCGCGCAAACCGGGGAGCTGTTTTTT. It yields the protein CASTAQTGELFF.

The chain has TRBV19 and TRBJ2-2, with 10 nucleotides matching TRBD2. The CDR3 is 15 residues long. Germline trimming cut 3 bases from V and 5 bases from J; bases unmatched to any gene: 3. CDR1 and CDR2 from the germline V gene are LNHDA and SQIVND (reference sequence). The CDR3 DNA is TGTGCCAGTAGTATCAAGCGGGGGGGGACCGGGGAGCTGTTTTTT. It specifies CASSIKRGGTGELFF.

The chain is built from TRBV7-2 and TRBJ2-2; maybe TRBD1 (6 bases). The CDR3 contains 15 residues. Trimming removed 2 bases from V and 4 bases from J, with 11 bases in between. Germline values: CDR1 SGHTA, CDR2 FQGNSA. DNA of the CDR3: TGTGCCAGCAGCTTAAACAGGGTTACCACCGGGGAGCTGTTTTTT. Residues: CASSLNRVTTGELFF.

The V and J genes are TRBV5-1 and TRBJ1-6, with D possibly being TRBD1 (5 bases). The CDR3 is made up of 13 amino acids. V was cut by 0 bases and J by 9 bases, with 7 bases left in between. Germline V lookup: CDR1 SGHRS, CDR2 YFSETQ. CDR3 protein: CASSLAGFSPLHF. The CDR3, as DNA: TGCGCCAGCAGCTTGGCAGGGTTTTCACCCCTCCACTTT. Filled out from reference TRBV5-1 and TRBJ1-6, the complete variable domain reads KAGVTQTPRYLIKTRGQQVTLSCSPISGHRSVSWYQQTPGQGLQFLFEYFSETQRNKGNFPGRFSGRQFSNSRSEMNVSTLELGDSALYLCASSLAGFSPLHFGNGTRLTVT.